Below, 27 T cell receptor beta chains from the same sample are listed, as sequenced in a study of cytomegalovirus exposure and HLA in healthy donors. The PCR used 60 Vbeta and 13 Jbeta primers. Clones were read by immunoSEQ multiplex PCR, and TCRdb kept only the in-frame ones, dropping some. The repertoire holds tens of thousands of clones, with 70% to 75% as singletons. The sample consisted of PBMCs. The receptors were gathered from a woman in her 30s in good health and CMV-seronegative.

The chain recombines TRBV7-9 with TRBJ2-3; D not resolved. V lost 2 bases to trimming and J lost 2 bases, with 11 bases between them. The length of the CDR3 is 15 residues. The germline CDR1 and CDR2 sequences are SEHNR and FQNEAQ (reference sequence). CDR3 sequence (DNA): TGTGCCAGCAGCTTACAACCGGGTACCACAGATACGCAGTATTTT. Translating it yields CASSLQPGTTDTQYF.

This chain joins TRBV19 and TRBJ2-5, with 8 bases fitting TRBD1. CDR3 size: 14 residues. The germline CDR1 and CDR2 sequences are LNHDA and SQIVND (reference sequence). Unmatched junction bases numbered 6, after V lost 5 bases and J lost 4 bases. In DNA form, the CDR3 reads TGTGCCAGTAGTTACGGACAGGGTCTAGAGACCCAGTACTTC. Its protein product is CASSYGQGLETQYF.

The chain combines TRBV28 with TRBJ2-1, with TRBD2 identical over 11 bases. CDR1 and CDR2 from the germline V gene are MDHEN and SYDVKM. Trimming cost V 4 bases and J 6 bases; bases outside gene matches: 5. The CDR3 has 15 residues. This CDR3 is CASSSTSGRINEQFF. The DNA of the CDR3 is TGTGCCAGCAGTTCCACTAGCGGGAGAATCAATGAGCAGTTCTTC.

V gene TRBV5-1 combines with J gene TRBJ1-1; no definite D call. Germline V gene data show CDR1 as SGHRS and CDR2 as YFSETQ. Trimming left V 8 bases short and J 4 bases short, with 15 bases between. The CDR3 sequence is 13 residues long. In DNA form, the CDR3 reads TGCGCCAGACCACCCCAGGTGAGCACTGAAGCTTTCTTT. Translated, it gives CARPPQVSTEAFF.

V gene TRBV5-1 combines with J gene TRBJ2-2; TRBD2 aligns across 14 bases. V shed 4 bases, J shed 7 bases, and the junction held 9 bases outside the gene matches. The CDR3 consists of 17 residues. Germline CDR1 and CDR2: SGHRS and YFSETQ. DNA of the CDR3: TGCGCCAGCAGCCCACAGGGACTAGCGGGAGTATACGGGGAGCTGTTTTTT. Its protein product is CASSPQGLAGVYGELFF.

J is TRBJ2-7 and V is TRBV7-3, with D possibly TRBD1 on 6 matching bases. V gave up 0 bases and J gave up 7 bases, with 16 bases separating them. CDR1 is SGHTA and CDR2 is FQGTGA in the germline V gene. This CDR3 region has 15 residues. The CDR3 is CASSLTRDKRIEQYV. The CDR3 coding sequence is TGTGCCAGCAGCTTAACGAGGGACAAGCGGATAGAGCAGTACGTC.

J is TRBJ2-7 and V is TRBV5-1, with 9 bases that match TRBD2. CDR1 is SGHRS, CDR2 YFSETQ, per germline. This CDR3 spans 13 amino acids. The ends lost 5 bases at V and 3 bases at J; junction bases unmatched: 3. The CDR3 coding sequence is TGCGCCAGCAGACTAGCGGGCCGCTACGAGCAGTACTTC. It yields the protein CASRLAGRYEQYF.

This rearrangement joins TRBV6-1 to TRBJ1-1; TRBD1 matches 7 bases. This CDR3 has 14 amino acids. CDR1 is MNHNS, CDR2 SASEGT, per germline. J gave up 3 bases and V 5 bases, and 6 bases lay outside the gene matches. The CDR3, as DNA: TGTGCCAGCAGTACCGGACAGGTTTACACTGAAGCTTTCTTT. The encoded protein is CASSTGQVYTEAFF.

The CDR3 DNA follows: TGTGCCAGCAGCTTCTCAGGCTCGGGGACTAATGAAAAACTGTTTTTT. Protein: CASSFSGSGTNEKLFF. The chain links TRBV7-9 to TRBJ1-4; D call uncertain. The ends were cut back, 3 bases at V and 2 bases at J, with 13 bases in the middle. This CDR3 is built from 16 residues. The germline V gene encodes CDR1 SEHNR and CDR2 FQNEAQ (reference sequence).

In its sample, this clone was seen a few times. The genes are TRBV11-2 and TRBJ1-5; unclear D gene. V lost 5 bases, J lost 1 base, and 6 bases lay in between. The CDR3 totals 13 residues. Germline V CDR1 and CDR2: SGHAT, FQNNGV. This CDR3 reads CASSTQSNQPQHF. The CDR3 DNA reads TGTGCCAGCAGCACTCAAAGCAATCAGCCCCAGCATTTT.

The J gene is TRBJ2-3, the V gene TRBV7-3; D call uncertain. Per germline, CDR1 SGHTA and CDR2 FQGTGA. This CDR3 spans 13 amino acids. V gave up 5 bases and J gave up 1 base, with 7 bases separating them. CDR3 in amino acids: CASSKLGTDTQYF. For the CDR3, the DNA is TGTGCCAGCAGCAAGCTAGGCACAGATACGCAGTATTTT.

This sequence joins TRBV5-1 and TRBJ2-1, with 15 bases identical to TRBD2. V lost 4 bases to trimming and J lost 2 bases; unmatched junction nucleotides: 7. Germline V gives CDR1 SGHRS, CDR2 YFSETQ. CDR3 length: 18 amino acids. For the CDR3, the DNA is TGCGCCAGCAGCACCGGGACTAGCGGGAGGAGTGCCTACAATGAGCAGTTCTTC. Translated, it gives CASSTGTSGRSAYNEQFF.

The J gene is TRBJ1-3, the V gene TRBV10-2, with TRBD1 as a possible D gene (6 bases). This CDR3 contains 16 residues. Trimming removed 1 base from V and 0 bases from J, with 10 bases in between. Looked up from germline, CDR1 is WSHSY and CDR2 is SAAADI. The CDR3 bases are TGCGCCAGCAGTGAGTATCCAGGGGACTCTGGAAACACCATATATTTT. Its translation is CASSEYPGDSGNTIYF.

The chain has TRBV28 and TRBJ1-2; TRBD1 matches 8 bases. The CDR3 contains 15 residues. Trimming took 6 bases from V and 7 from J; bases not matched to a gene: 13. Germline values: CDR1 MDHEN, CDR2 SYDVKM. CDR3: CASRPLTGVFSGYTF. The CDR3 bases are TGTGCCAGCAGGCCCCTGACAGGGGTGTTTAGTGGCTACACCTTC.

This sequence joins TRBV9 and TRBJ1-6, with D tentatively TRBD1 (5 bases). The V gene lost 2 bases and the J gene lost 7 bases, with 10 bases spanning the gap. This CDR3 is built from 14 residues. The germline gives CDR1 SGDLS, CDR2 YYNGEE. The CDR3 protein is CASSVAGDNSPLHF. In DNA form, the CDR3 reads TGTGCCAGCAGCGTCGCGGGGGACAATTCACCCCTCCACTTT.

The V and J genes are TRBV28 and TRBJ1-1, with D unclear. This CDR3 spans 11 amino acids. Germline V gives CDR1 MDHEN, CDR2 SYDVKM. Trimming cost V 3 bases and J 10 bases, with 9 bases left between them. CDR3 region: CASSLGVPAFF. The CDR3 bases are TGTGCCAGCAGTTTGGGAGTACCAGCTTTCTTT.

The chain has TRBV5-6 and TRBJ1-1; 8 bases map to TRBD1. Germline CDR1 is SGHDT and CDR2 is YYEEEE. Germline trimming cut 3 bases from V and 0 bases from J; bases unmatched to any gene: 1. The CDR3 is 14 residues long. In DNA, the CDR3 is TGTGCCAGCAGCTGGACAGGGTTGAACACTGAAGCTTTCTTT. Its translation is CASSWTGLNTEAFF.

The chain links TRBV27 to TRBJ1-1; TRBD1 matches 8 bases. Germline lookup yields CDR1 MNHEY and CDR2 SMNVEV (reference sequence). The CDR3 contains 15 residues. V was clipped by 5 bases and J by 5 bases; unmatched bases: 10. CDR3: CASSPPDREGTEAFF. CDR3 in DNA: TGTGCCAGCAGTCCCCCGGACAGGGAGGGAACTGAAGCTTTCTTT.

This clone was counted only a few times. The chain has TRBV29-1 and TRBJ2-1; no clear D. The length of the CDR3 is 10 residues. Germline values: CDR1 SQVTM, CDR2 ANQGSEA. The V end was cut by 6 bases, the J end by 12 bases, with 12 bases between. The CDR3 spells CSVQTGLQFF. CDR3 coding DNA: TGCAGCGTCCAGACTGGATTGCAGTTCTTC.

This chain uses TRBV5-1 with TRBJ2-3; 7 nucleotides match TRBD2. J gave up 2 bases and V 3 bases, and 6 bases lay outside the gene matches. The length of the CDR3 is 15 residues. The germline CDR1 and CDR2 sequences are SGHRS and YFSETQ. The CDR3 sequence: CASSWSGISTDTQYF. The CDR3 bases are TGCGCCAGCAGCTGGAGCGGGATCTCCACAGATACGCAGTATTTT.

This clone was recorded only once. The rearrangement uses TRBV2 and TRBJ2-5; the match to TRBD1 covers 11 bases. CDR1 SNHLY and CDR2 FYNNEI come from the germline V gene. This CDR3 spans 15 amino acids. V shed 6 bases and J 6 bases; nucleotides not matched to a gene: 9. This chain's CDR3 is CASSDRTGGGKTQYF. The CDR3 coding sequence is TGTGCCAGCAGCGATAGGACAGGGGGCGGAAAGACCCAGTACTTC.

The genes are TRBV5-1 and TRBJ1-1, with unresolved D. V was cut by 0 bases and J by 3 bases, with 9 bases left in between. Germline V gives CDR1 SGHRS, CDR2 YFSETQ. This CDR3 spans 14 amino acids. The CDR3 bases are TGCGCCAGCAGCTTGGGTTTTCGGGACACTGAAGCTTTCTTT. This codes for CASSLGFRDTEAFF. Looking up the rest from reference TRBV5-1 and TRBJ1-1 gives the full variable domain: KAGVTQTPRYLIKTRGQQVTLSCSPISGHRSVSWYQQTPGQGLQFLFEYFSETQRNKGNFPGRFSGRQFSNSRSEMNVSTLELGDSALYLCASSLGFRDTEAFFGQGTRLTVV.

The chain joins TRBV6-6 to TRBJ1-2, with 7 nucleotides matching TRBD1. The V and J ends lost 6 bases and 8 bases, in that order; junction bases with no gene match: 6. The CDR3 has 12 residues. CDR1 is MNHNY and CDR2 is SVGAGI in the germline V gene (reference sequence). CDR3 protein: CASRTYRGGYTF. CDR3 DNA: TGTGCCAGCAGAACATACAGGGGAGGCTACACCTTC.

This clone turned up a few times. The rearrangement joins TRBV11-1 to TRBJ2-1, with D possibly TRBD2 on 5 matching bases. V lost 5 bases and J 7 bases, leaving 9 bases between the germline ends. The CDR3 is 12 residues long. Germline V CDR1 and CDR2: SGHAT, FQDESV (reference sequence). This CDR3 reads CASSQPGNEQFF. CDR3 bases: TGTGCCAGCAGCCAACCGGGGAATGAGCAGTTCTTC.

The V call is TRBV7-8, the J call TRBJ1-3, with 7 bases that match TRBD1. V gave up 5 bases and J gave up 4 bases; unmatched junction bases: 5. The germline V gene has CDR1 SGHVS and CDR2 FQNEAQ. CDR3 length: 14 amino acids. This CDR3 is CASSPGTAGNTIYF. The CDR3 DNA follows: TGTGCCAGCAGCCCCGGGACAGCCGGAAACACCATATATTTT.

V usage is TRBV27 and J usage is TRBJ2-2; TRBD2 aligns across 11 bases. V trimming: 4 bases; J trimming: 4 bases; junction bases outside the gene matches: 8. The germline V gene has CDR1 MNHEY and CDR2 SMNVEV (reference sequence). The CDR3 length is 17 residues. The CDR3 region is CASSWRLAGSITGELFF. In nucleotides, the CDR3 is TGTGCCAGCAGTTGGAGACTAGCGGGATCGATCACCGGGGAGCTGTTTTTT.

The chain employs TRBV6-1 and TRBJ1-6; TRBD1 agrees at 7 bases. CDR1 is MNHNS and CDR2 is SASEGT in the germline V gene. CDR3 length: 15 amino acids. J gave up 6 bases and V 7 bases, and 9 bases lay outside the gene matches. CDR3 region: CASNDDAGGNSPLHF. CDR3 coding DNA: TGTGCCAGCAATGACGACGCAGGGGGTAATTCACCCCTCCACTTT.